The entry below describes one TCR beta chain. As yet, its antigen is unknown. CDR1 SNHLY and CDR2 FYNNEI come from the germline V gene. The CDR3 spans 13 residues. Trimming removed 7 bases at V and 1 base at J, with 10 bases between. The PCR was carried out with 60 Vbeta primers and 13 Jbeta primers. TCRdb keeps only in-frame clones here, not all; method: immunoSEQ multiplex PCR. The sample shows about 140,000 clones, 70% to 80% of them seen only once. This entry comes from a study of cytomegalovirus exposure and HLA in healthy donors. Study-level findings and limits: HLA alleles were associated with roughly 15,000 TCR beta sequences in a later analysis at 0.05 false discovery rate. Beyond CMV serostatus, there was no information to go on about immune exposure. The study found most TCR sequences rare, yet found some public TCRs in many donors.

The sample taken for sequencing was PBMCs. The TCR comes from a young woman in good health and CMV-seropositive. The chain has TRBV2 and TRBJ2-5; possible D gene TRBD2, 5 bases. This CDR3 reads CASIWGAQETQYF. For the CDR3, the DNA is TGTGCCAGCATATGGGGAGCCCAAGAGACCCAGTACTTC.